This entry lists 23 T cell receptor beta chains sequenced from one sample in a study of OX40 agonist ivuxolimab in advanced cancers. Here immunoSEQ multiplex PCR was the method, and the copy in TCRdb shows in-frame clones only, minus some. This sample yields tens of thousands of clones, of which approximately 93% are seen a single time; about 18% belongs to the top ten. The sample in question was CD4+ or CD8+ T cells sorted from blood, obtained in a trial of the OX40 agonist ivuxolimab. The receptors stem from an adult with an advanced solid tumor such as melanoma, head and neck, liver or kidney cancer.

V usage is TRBV19 and J usage is TRBJ2-1; D is ambiguous. The CDR3 has 13 residues. Germline CDR1 is LNHDA and CDR2 is SQIVND (reference sequence). V lost 0 bases, J lost 6 bases, and 6 bases lay in between. The CDR3 DNA sequence: TGTGCCAGTAGTATAGATTCTAGCAATGAGCAGTTCTTC. Amino acid sequence: CASSIDSSNEQFF.

The chain combines TRBV9 with TRBJ2-7, with D uncertain. The germline CDR1 and CDR2 sequences are SGDLS and YYNGEE. The CDR3 is 16 residues long. The germline V and J ends were trimmed by 1 base and 2 bases, with 16 bases remaining between them. The CDR3 sequence is CASSVNSDVGTYEQYF. CDR3 DNA sequence: TGTGCCAGCAGCGTAAACTCGGACGTGGGGACCTACGAGCAGTACTTC.

CDR3 protein: CAWSGGQANQPQHF. The CDR3, as DNA: TGTGCCTGGAGTGGCGGACAGGCCAATCAGCCCCAGCATTTT. The chain combines TRBV30 with TRBJ1-5, with 7 bases matching TRBD1. CDR1 and CDR2 (germline): GTSNPN, SVGIG (reference sequence). Losses at the gene ends were 1 base for V and 3 bases for J; bases not matched to a gene: 3. The CDR3 is 14 amino acids.

V gene TRBV29-1 combines with J gene TRBJ2-2; D gene ambiguous. This CDR3 is 15 amino acids long. CDR1 and CDR2 (germline): SQVTM, ANQGSEA. Trimming pared 3 bases from V and 6 bases from J, leaving 17 bases between. The CDR3 DNA reads as TGCAGCGTTGAGGAGAGTGGATCCCTGGCCGGGGAGCTGTTTTTT. It codes for CSVEESGSLAGELFF.

This clone came up once. The J gene is TRBJ2-7, the V gene TRBV27; D tentatively fits TRBD1 or TRBD2 (5 bases each). The germline V gene encodes CDR1 MNHEY and CDR2 SMNVEV (reference sequence). Trimming removed 2 bases at V and 6 bases at J, with 11 bases between. This CDR3 region has 13 residues. The CDR3 DNA reads as TGTGCCAGCAGTTTAGGGGCTGGGGGCGAGCAGTACTTC. This sequence encodes CASSLGAGGEQYF.

This chain links TRBV11-2 with TRBJ2-6; 11 positions match TRBD1. The CDR3 spans 18 residues. Trimming at V came to 0 bases and at J to 4 bases, leaving 5 bases not matched to a gene. Germline V gene lookup returns CDR1 SGHAT and CDR2 FQNNGV. In nucleotides, the CDR3 is TGTGCCAGCAGCTTAGAGGGGGACAGGGGGGCCGGGGCCAACGTCCTGACTTTC. It yields the protein CASSLEGDRGAGANVLTF.

This clone appeared a single time. The V call is TRBV4-1, the J call TRBJ2-5; D is unresolved. Trimming took 0 bases from V and 3 from J, leaving 5 bases between them. The CDR3 has 13 amino acids. Germline V lookup: CDR1 MGHRA, CDR2 YSYEKL. CDR3 bases: TGCGCCAGCAGCCAAGATCAGGAAGAGACCCAGTACTTC. Translated, it gives CASSQDQEETQYF.

This rearrangement joins TRBV11-2 to TRBJ2-7; a weak D match, TRBD2 (6 bases). Germline V gives CDR1 SGHAT, CDR2 FQNNGV. V lost 3 bases and J 2 bases, leaving 11 bases between the germline ends. The length of the CDR3 is 14 residues. Written as DNA, the CDR3 is TGTGCCAGCAGCTTTGGCGGAGGGACCTACGAGCAGTACTTC. Translation gives CASSFGGGTYEQYF.

The gene calls are TRBV4-1 and TRBJ1-5, with D uncertain. The CDR3 contains 13 residues. The V end lost 1 base, the J end lost 9 bases, and 10 bases lay between the germline ends. CDR1 and CDR2 from the germline V gene are MGHRA and YSYEKL. The CDR3 coding sequence is TGCGCCAGCAGCCAAGCCGGTGTGAGGCCCCAGCATTTT. This gives the protein CASSQAGVRPQHF.

The genes are TRBV5-1 and TRBJ2-7; no clear D gene. With 0 bases removed from V and 2 bases from J, the gap between germline ends came to 6 bases. The CDR3 runs 13 residues. Per germline, CDR1 SGHRS and CDR2 YFSETQ. CDR3 loop: CASSLDLTYEQYF. CDR3 bases: TGCGCCAGCAGCTTGGACCTCACCTACGAGCAGTACTTC.

This clone was picked up many times. This chain links TRBV9 with TRBJ2-1; tentatively, D is TRBD1 (5 bases). Trimming stripped 4 bases from V and 7 bases from J, with 12 bases between. The germline V gene has CDR1 SGDLS and CDR2 YYNGEE. The CDR3 sequence is 13 residues long. The CDR3 loop reads CASSPVQGNEQFF. In nucleotides, the CDR3 is TGTGCCAGCAGCCCCGTCCAGGGAAATGAGCAGTTCTTC.

Concerning this clone: Because the CDR3's place on the DNA is in doubt, the DNA is left out and the CDR3 is given as listed by TCRdb. V usage is TRBV11-2 and J usage is TRBJ2-7; the table's D call, TRBD2, was not checked against the DNA. The CDR3 spans 13 amino acids, including both terminal residues. Per the germline V gene, CDR1 is SGHAT and CDR2 is FQNNGV. CDR3 loop: CASSLVSLYEQYF.

This sequence joins TRBV28 and TRBJ2-7, with TRBD1 matching over 8 bases. Germline values: CDR1 MDHEN, CDR2 SYDVKM. V was clipped by 6 bases and J by 4 bases; unmatched bases: 11. The CDR3 extends over 15 amino acids. In DNA, the CDR3 is TGTGCCAGCAGCACTAGACAGGGGCAGGGATACGAGCAGTACTTC. Residues: CASSTRQGQGYEQYF.

The DNA for the CDR3 is TGTGCCAGCAGCGTTAGCGGACCCAGCACAGATACGCAGTATTTT. The encoded protein is CASSVSGPSTDTQYF. This rearrangement joins TRBV9 to TRBJ2-3, with D possibly TRBD2 on 6 matching bases. Germline V gene sequence: CDR1 SGDLS, CDR2 YYNGEE. The germline V and J ends were trimmed by 2 bases and 0 bases, with 10 bases remaining between them. The CDR3 totals 15 residues.

The V gene is TRBV28, the J gene TRBJ2-3; D remains ambiguous. The CDR3 loop spans 12 amino acids. Trimming took off 5 bases at V and 7 bases at J, with 10 bases between the two ends. Germline V gene lookup returns CDR1 MDHEN and CDR2 SYDVKM. For the CDR3, the DNA is TGTGCCAGCAGTCCTTCTCCATATACGCAGTATTTT. It specifies CASSPSPYTQYF.

J is TRBJ2-7 and V is TRBV27; 12 bases are shared with TRBD1. The CDR3 loop spans 14 amino acids. Germline CDR1 MNHEY, CDR2 SMNVEV (reference sequence). V trimming: 6 bases; J trimming: 3 bases; junction bases outside the gene matches: 3. The CDR3 bases are TGTGCCAGCAGGGGACAGGGGGCTGGCTACGAGCAGTACTTC. It encodes CASRGQGAGYEQYF.

The chain is built from TRBV6-6 and TRBJ2-7; 7 bases line up with TRBD2. Germline assignment: CDR1 MNHNY and CDR2 SVGAGI (reference sequence). This CDR3 contains 15 residues. With 7 bases clipped from V and 1 base from J, the junction kept 10 bases outside the gene matches. The CDR3: CASTVLASASYEQYF. The CDR3, as DNA: TGTGCCAGCACAGTACTAGCGTCCGCTTCCTACGAGCAGTACTTC.

The chain recombines TRBV5-1 with TRBJ2-7, with D perhaps TRBD1 or TRBD2 (5 bases each). Deletions cut 5 bases from V and 0 bases from J, with 12 bases between. The CDR3 consists of 14 residues. CDR1 is SGHRS, CDR2 YFSETQ, per germline. In DNA form, the CDR3 reads TGCGCCAGCAGTGACCGGGACGTCTCCTACGAGCAGTACTTC. This codes for CASSDRDVSYEQYF.

The V call is TRBV4-1, the J call TRBJ2-1; 9 positions match TRBD2. The CDR3 runs to 15 residues. Germline V gene data show CDR1 as MGHRA and CDR2 as YSYEKL. Trimming removed 4 bases from V and 9 bases from J; junction bases left unmatched: 10. CDR3 sequence: CASSRGLAGLGEQFF. DNA of the CDR3: TGCGCCAGCAGCCGGGGCCTAGCGGGATTGGGTGAGCAGTTCTTC.

The gene calls are TRBV5-5 and TRBJ1-5, with a possible D match to TRBD1 (6 bases). Germline CDR1 SGHKS, CDR2 YYEKEE (reference sequence). V was shortened by 0 bases and J by 6 bases, with 13 bases between the two germline ends. The CDR3 totals 15 residues. For the CDR3, the DNA is TGTGCCAGCAGCTTGGGAGGGGGGATAGGTCAGCCCCAGCATTTT. Protein product: CASSLGGGIGQPQHF.

The J gene is TRBJ2-7, the V gene TRBV28; 9 bases are a match to TRBD1. From germline, CDR1 is MDHEN and CDR2 SYDVKM. This CDR3 is built from 16 residues. V lost 5 bases and J lost 3; bases outside the gene matches: 11. CDR3 nucleotide sequence: TGTGCCAGCAGTACCCACAGGGGGCAAAGTTACTACGAGCAGTACTTC. It yields the protein CASSTHRGQSYYEQYF.

This clone appeared once. The chain couples TRBV20-1 to TRBJ2-4; TRBD2 might be the D (5 bases). This CDR3 has 11 residues. V was cut by 5 bases and J by 6 bases, with 8 bases left in between. Germline lookup yields CDR1 DFQATT and CDR2 SNEGSKA (reference sequence). This chain's CDR3 is CSAVLVNIQYF. CDR3 coding DNA: TGCAGTGCTGTACTAGTAAACATTCAGTACTTC.

The V call is TRBV5-8, the J call TRBJ2-7; 10 nucleotides match TRBD1. J gave up 3 bases and V 0 bases, and 9 bases lay outside the gene matches. Germline values: CDR1 SGHTS, CDR2 YDEGEE. This CDR3 is 17 amino acids long. As DNA, the CDR3 is TGTGCCAGCAGCTTGGCCGGCGGGACAGGGGACTTCTACGAGCAGTACTTC. Encoded protein: CASSLAGGTGDFYEQYF.